This T cell receptor beta chain originates from a study of shared clonotypes between healthy human individuals. Study-wide findings and caveats: Donor clonotype sharing was expected to depend on sequencing depth. A few donors shared around 5.1% of their naive CD4 clonotypes.

To note about this clone: Its antigen is not identified.

CD45RA-negative memory and CD45RA+ naive subsets were split from the CD4+ cells. TCRdb's copy holds only in-frame clones and misses some; the assay was immunoSEQ multiplex PCR. The top ten hold 0.36% of the sample, which has some 2.4 million clones, roughly 93% seen once. The CDR3 is 15 amino acids. Germline CDR1 is LNHDA and CDR2 is SQIVND (reference sequence). Between the trimmed V and J ends, which lost 5 bases and 6 bases, there was a span of 20 bases. The chain carries TRBV19 and TRBJ2-7, with D possibly being TRBD2 (6 bases). Specimen: naive CD4+ T cells from PBMCs. Specified subset: CD45RA+ positively selected. This clonotype was sampled from a man younger than 35 in good health. Some clones in this sample may be carry-over from other donors' samples. This CDR3 is CASSPELGLLGEQYF. CDR3 sequence (DNA): TGTGCCAGTAGTCCTGAATTGGGACTGTTAGGCGAGCAGTACTTC. Full variable domain (remainder filled in from reference TRBV19 and TRBJ2-7): DGGITQSPKYLFRKEGQNVTLSCEQNLNHDAMYWYRQDPGQGLRLIYYSQIVNDFQKGDIAEGYSVSREKKESFPLTVTSAQKNPTAFYLCASSPELGLLGEQYFGPGTRLTVT.